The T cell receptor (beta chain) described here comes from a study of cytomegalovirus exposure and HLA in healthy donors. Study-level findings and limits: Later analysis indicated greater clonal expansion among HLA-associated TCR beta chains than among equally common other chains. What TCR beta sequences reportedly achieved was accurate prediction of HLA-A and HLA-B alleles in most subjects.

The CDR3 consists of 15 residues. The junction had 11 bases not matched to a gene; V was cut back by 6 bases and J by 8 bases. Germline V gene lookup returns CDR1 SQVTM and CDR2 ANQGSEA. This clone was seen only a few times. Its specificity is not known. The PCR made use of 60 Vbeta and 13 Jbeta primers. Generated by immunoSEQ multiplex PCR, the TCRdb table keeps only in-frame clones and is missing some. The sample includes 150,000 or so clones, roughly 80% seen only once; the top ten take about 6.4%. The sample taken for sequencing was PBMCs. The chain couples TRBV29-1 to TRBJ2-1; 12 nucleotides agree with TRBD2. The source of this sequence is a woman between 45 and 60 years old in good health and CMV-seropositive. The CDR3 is CSVEGLAGPLDEQFF. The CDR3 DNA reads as TGCAGCGTCGAGGGACTAGCGGGCCCTCTGGATGAGCAGTTCTTC.